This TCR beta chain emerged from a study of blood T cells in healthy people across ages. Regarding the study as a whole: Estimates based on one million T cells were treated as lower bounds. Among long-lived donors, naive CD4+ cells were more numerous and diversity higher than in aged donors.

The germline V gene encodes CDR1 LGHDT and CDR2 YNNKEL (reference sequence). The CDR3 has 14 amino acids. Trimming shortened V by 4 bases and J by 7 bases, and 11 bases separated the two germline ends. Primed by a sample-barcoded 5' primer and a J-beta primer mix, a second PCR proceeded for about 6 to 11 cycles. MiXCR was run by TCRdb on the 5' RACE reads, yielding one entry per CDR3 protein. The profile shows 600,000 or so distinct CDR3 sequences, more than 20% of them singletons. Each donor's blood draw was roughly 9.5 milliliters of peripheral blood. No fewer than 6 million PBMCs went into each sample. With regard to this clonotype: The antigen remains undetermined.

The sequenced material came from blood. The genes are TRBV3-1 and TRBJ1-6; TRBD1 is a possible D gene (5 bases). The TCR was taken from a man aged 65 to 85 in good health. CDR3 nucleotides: TGTGCCAGCAGCCTACAGGATCAAAATTCACCCCTCCACTTT. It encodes CASSLQDQNSPLHF.